This entry lists 18 T cell receptor beta chains sequenced from one sample in a study of cytomegalovirus exposure and HLA in healthy donors. The primer mix had 60 Vbeta and 13 Jbeta primers. The table came from immunoSEQ multiplex PCR; TCRdb's copy has only in-frame clones and leaves some out. The profile shows over 130,000 clones, about four fifths of them singletons. Sequencing was carried out using PBMCs. The receptors were sampled from a male donor in good health and CMV-seronegative.

J is TRBJ1-2 and V is TRBV28; maybe TRBD1 (5 bases). Trimming took off 3 bases at V and 5 bases at J, with 13 bases between the two ends. Germline V gene sequence: CDR1 MDHEN, CDR2 SYDVKM. The CDR3 is 14 amino acids. The CDR3 here is CASSFQGEEYGYTF. CDR3 in DNA: TGTGCCAGCAGTTTCCAGGGTGAAGAGTATGGCTACACCTTC.

This chain connects TRBV2 to TRBJ1-1; D not certain. Trimming took 7 bases from V and 4 from J, leaving 13 bases between them. The CDR3 spans 13 residues. Germline CDR1 is SNHLY and CDR2 is FYNNEI. CDR3 DNA: TGTGCCAGCACCCAAGAAGAGGCCACTGAAGCTTTCTTT. Its translation: CASTQEEATEAFF.

The chain carries TRBV7-2 and TRBJ2-2, with 8 bases aligning to TRBD2. This CDR3 is built from 16 residues. V lost 1 base, J lost 9 bases, and 10 bases stayed unmatched. The V gene's germline CDR1 is SGHTA and CDR2 FQGNSA. As DNA, the CDR3 is TGTGCCAGCAGCTTAGTCGGCGGAGCGGGAGTCCGGGAGCTGTTTTTT. Translating gives CASSLVGGAGVRELFF.

This clone was counted only a few times. V is TRBV13 and J is TRBJ1-3; D may be TRBD1 (5 bases). CDR3 length equals 13 residues. Germline CDR1 reads PRHDT; CDR2 reads FYEKMQ (reference sequence). The germline V and J ends were trimmed by 1 base and 8 bases, with 9 bases remaining between them. The CDR3 bases are TGTGCCAGCAGCTTAGTTCGGGGGGACACCATATATTTT. Amino acids: CASSLVRGDTIYF.

This rearrangement joins TRBV7-9 to TRBJ2-7; D is perhaps TRBD2 (6 bases). CDR3 length: 17 amino acids. The ends were cut back, 2 bases at V and 5 bases at J, with 22 bases in the middle. In germline, CDR1 is SEHNR, CDR2 FQNEAQ (reference sequence). The CDR3 coding sequence is TGTGCCAGCAGCTTAAGGCCCCCTTTGCGGGATCCCCACGAGCAGTACTTC. Encoded protein: CASSLRPPLRDPHEQYF.

In nucleotides, the CDR3 is TGCAGCGTTGGATCAGGGGAAGATGGTGAGCAGTTCTTC. Translating gives CSVGSGEDGEQFF. V and J are TRBV29-1 and TRBJ2-1; maybe TRBD1 (6 bases). This CDR3 comprises 13 residues. The germline V gene encodes CDR1 SQVTM and CDR2 ANQGSEA. The V gene lost 4 bases and the J gene lost 9 bases, with 16 bases spanning the gap.

CDR3 sequence reads: CASETGKETQYF. The CDR3 DNA reads TGTGCCAGCGAGACAGGGAAGGAGACCCAGTACTTC. The chain links TRBV6-6 to TRBJ2-5; 7 bases match TRBD1. Per the germline V gene, CDR1 is MNHNY and CDR2 is SVGAGI (reference sequence). Losses at the gene ends were 8 bases for V and 5 bases for J; bases not matched to a gene: 5. The CDR3 extends over 12 amino acids.

This clone occurred a few times. The gene calls are TRBV4-3 and TRBJ2-5, with 9 bases identical to TRBD2. The CDR3 has 17 residues. V lost 1 base to trimming and J lost 5 bases; unmatched junction nucleotides: 11. CDR1 LGHNA and CDR2 YSLEER come from the germline V gene. The CDR3 spells CASSQAIQAGGLETQYF. The CDR3 bases are TGCGCCAGCAGCCAAGCTATCCAAGCGGGAGGTCTTGAGACCCAGTACTTC.

V gene TRBV15 combines with J gene TRBJ2-1, with TRBD2 identical over 7 bases. Trimming took 0 bases from V and 8 from J; bases not matched to a gene: 7. This CDR3 has 15 residues. The germline CDR1 and CDR2 sequences are LNHNV and YYDKDF (reference sequence). CDR3 region: CATSRDSGGSDEQFF. DNA of the CDR3: TGTGCCACCAGCAGAGATTCGGGGGGTTCGGATGAGCAGTTCTTC.

The rearrangement uses TRBV5-1 and TRBJ2-7; 10 bases align to TRBD2. J gave up 5 bases and V 1 base, and 12 bases lay outside the gene matches. Germline CDR1 SGHRS, CDR2 YFSETQ. The CDR3 loop spans 17 amino acids. In DNA form, the CDR3 reads TGCGCCAGCAGCTTGCGACTAGCGGGCTCCAGACCCCACGAGCAGTACTTC. Translating it yields CASSLRLAGSRPHEQYF.

The V and J genes are TRBV5-4 and TRBJ1-1, with D uncertain. This CDR3 has 14 amino acids. The ends were cut back, 5 bases at V and 2 bases at J, with 13 bases in the middle. The germline V gene has CDR1 SGHNT and CDR2 YYREEE (reference sequence). The CDR3: CASSKTAPNTEAFF. CDR3 coding DNA: TGTGCCAGCAGTAAAACAGCCCCCAACACTGAAGCTTTCTTT.

The chain links TRBV4-1 to TRBJ2-7; maybe TRBD2 (5 bases). The CDR3 is 16 amino acids. Germline V lookup: CDR1 MGHRA, CDR2 YSYEKL. V gave up 0 bases and J gave up 3 bases, with 15 bases separating them. The CDR3 here is CASSQDGVGGFYEQYF. CDR3 DNA: TGCGCCAGCAGCCAAGATGGGGTAGGAGGATTCTACGAGCAGTACTTC.

This chain connects TRBV19 to TRBJ1-2, with a possible D match to TRBD1 (5 bases). Germline V lookup: CDR1 LNHDA, CDR2 SQIVND (reference sequence). CDR3 length: 13 residues. V lost 5 bases, J lost 7 bases, and 14 bases lay in between. Here the CDR3 reads CASSARVESGYTF. CDR3 DNA: TGTGCCAGTAGTGCCAGGGTAGAAAGTGGCTACACCTTC. Full variable domain (outside the CDR3, taken from reference TRBV19 and TRBJ1-2): DGGITQSPKYLFRKEGQNVTLSCEQNLNHDAMYWYRQDPGQGLRLIYYSQIVNDFQKGDIAEGYSVSREKKESFPLTVTSAQKNPTAFYLCASSARVESGYTFGSGTRLTVV.

The rearrangement joins TRBV21-1 to TRBJ2-2; TRBD2 is taken as the D call from the table, unchecked against the DNA. TRBV21-1 constitutes a pseudogene. The CDR3 consists of 14 residues. Here the CDR3 DNA reads TGTGCCAGCCGGGGAGTTAGGTACGCCGGGGAGCTGTTTTTT. As protein: CASRGVRYAGELFF.

DNA for the CDR3: TGTGCCAGCAGCCCGGGGACATCCTCTTCTGGGGCCAACGTCCTGACTTTC. Translated, it gives CASSPGTSSSGANVLTF. This chain links TRBV9 with TRBJ2-6, with a possible D match to TRBD1 (6 bases). Germline loops: CDR1 SGDLS, CDR2 YYNGEE. The CDR3 has 17 residues. V was trimmed by 4 bases and J by 1 base, leaving 15 bases between them.

CDR3 loop: CAISGQGRGYTF. The CDR3 DNA reads TGTGCCATCAGTGGACAGGGTCGTGGCTACACCTTC. This chain connects TRBV10-3 to TRBJ1-2; TRBD1 agrees at 7 bases. V lost 4 bases to trimming and J lost 7 bases; unmatched junction nucleotides: 3. Germline CDR1 ENHRY, CDR2 SYGVKD. The CDR3 sequence is 12 residues long.

The rearrangement joins TRBV7-3 to TRBJ2-1; D may be TRBD2 (6 bases). This CDR3 has 15 amino acids. Trimming cost V 6 bases and J 0 bases, with 12 bases left between them. From germline, CDR1 is SGHTA and CDR2 FQGTGA. DNA of the CDR3: TGTGCCAGCAGGTACGGGAGCGACTCCTACAATGAGCAGTTCTTC. Its translation is CASRYGSDSYNEQFF.

The gene calls are TRBV23-1 and TRBJ2-4; D is uncertain. TRBV23-1 is filed as an ORF, its function uncertain. The CDR3 sequence is 15 residues long. Trimming shortened V by 4 bases and J by 0 bases, and 10 bases separated the two germline ends. The CDR3 sequence is CASSPRPVAKNIQYF. The CDR3 region has the DNA TGCGCCAGCAGTCCTCGTCCGGTAGCCAAAAACATTCAGTACTTC.